This paragraph covers one T cell receptor beta chain sequence. Germline V gene data show CDR1 as MGHDK and CDR2 as SYGVNS. Trimming cost V 5 bases and J 5 bases; bases outside gene matches: 15. The CDR3 consists of 17 residues. Repertoires were generated with immunoSEQ multiplex PCR, while TCRdb's copy carries only in-frame clones and drops some. Of 120,000 to 150,000 clones listed, roughly 89% are singletons. This record belongs to a study of T cell responses to AZD1222 COVID-19 vaccine. This sequence originates from an adult in good health. The V gene is TRBV25-1, the J gene TRBJ2-5, with 9 bases fitting TRBD2. Sequences were derived from peripheral blood, sampled on day 0 of AZD1222 vaccination. The DNA of the CDR3 is TGTGCCAGCAGTAAACCCCTAGGAGCGGGAGGAGAGGAGACCCAGTACTTC. Translated: CASSKPLGAGGEETQYF.